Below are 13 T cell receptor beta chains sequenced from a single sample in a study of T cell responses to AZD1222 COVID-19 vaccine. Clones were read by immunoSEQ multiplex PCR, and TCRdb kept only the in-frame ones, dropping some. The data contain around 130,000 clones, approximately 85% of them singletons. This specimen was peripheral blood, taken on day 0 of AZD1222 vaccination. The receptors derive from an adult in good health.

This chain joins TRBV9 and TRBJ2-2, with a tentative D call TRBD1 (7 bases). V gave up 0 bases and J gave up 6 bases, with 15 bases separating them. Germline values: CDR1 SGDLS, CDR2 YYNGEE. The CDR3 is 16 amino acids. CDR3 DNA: TGTGCCAGCAGCGTAGGGGCAGGGGGAGGATCCGGGGAGCTGTTTTTT. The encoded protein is CASSVGAGGGSGELFF.

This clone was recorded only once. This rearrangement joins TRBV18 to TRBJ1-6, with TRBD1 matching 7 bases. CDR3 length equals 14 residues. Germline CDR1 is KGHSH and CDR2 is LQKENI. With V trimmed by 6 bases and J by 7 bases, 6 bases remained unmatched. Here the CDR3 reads CASSQGGQNSPLHF. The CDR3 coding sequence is TGTGCCAGCTCCCAAGGGGGCCAAAATTCACCCCTCCACTTT.

The CDR3 nucleotides are TGTGCCAGCAGCTTAGTGAGTGCTGAGCAGTTCTTC. Amino acids: CASSLVSAEQFF. This sequence joins TRBV7-9 and TRBJ2-1; D unresolved. The germline CDR1 and CDR2 sequences are SEHNR and FQNEAQ (reference sequence). Trimming pared 1 base from V and 9 bases from J, leaving 7 bases between. This CDR3 contains 12 residues.

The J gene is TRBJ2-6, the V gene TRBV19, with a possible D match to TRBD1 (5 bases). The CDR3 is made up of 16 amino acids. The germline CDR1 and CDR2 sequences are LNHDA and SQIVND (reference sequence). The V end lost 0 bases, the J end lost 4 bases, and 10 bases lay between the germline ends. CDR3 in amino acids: CASSIDSGSGANVLTF. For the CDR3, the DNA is TGTGCCAGTAGTATAGATTCAGGGTCCGGGGCCAACGTCCTGACTTTC.

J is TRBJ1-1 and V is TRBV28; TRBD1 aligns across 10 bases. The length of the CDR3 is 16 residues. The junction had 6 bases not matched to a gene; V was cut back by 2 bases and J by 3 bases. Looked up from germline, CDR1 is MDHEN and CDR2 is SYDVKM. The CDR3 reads CASSLVTGGAYTEAFF. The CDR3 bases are TGTGCCAGCAGTTTAGTGACAGGGGGCGCGTACACTGAAGCTTTCTTT.

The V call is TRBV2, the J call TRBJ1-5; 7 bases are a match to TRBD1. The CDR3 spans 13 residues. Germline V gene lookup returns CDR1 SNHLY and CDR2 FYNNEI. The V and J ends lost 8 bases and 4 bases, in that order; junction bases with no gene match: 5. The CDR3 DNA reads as TGTGCCAGCCGATGGGACAGTAATCAGCCCCAGCATTTT. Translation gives CASRWDSNQPQHF.

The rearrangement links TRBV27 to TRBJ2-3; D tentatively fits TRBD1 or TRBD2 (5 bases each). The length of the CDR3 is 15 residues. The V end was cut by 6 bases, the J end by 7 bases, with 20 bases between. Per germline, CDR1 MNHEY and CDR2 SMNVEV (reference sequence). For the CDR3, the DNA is TGTGCCAGCAGAAGTGCAGAGGGACCTCGGTATACGCAGTATTTT. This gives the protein CASRSAEGPRYTQYF.

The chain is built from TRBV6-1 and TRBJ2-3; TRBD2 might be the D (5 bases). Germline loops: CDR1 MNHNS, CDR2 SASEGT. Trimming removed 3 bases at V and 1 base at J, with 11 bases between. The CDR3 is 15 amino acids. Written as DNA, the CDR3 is TGTGCCAGCAGTGAGAACCCTAGCCGCACAGATACGCAGTATTTT. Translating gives CASSENPSRTDTQYF.

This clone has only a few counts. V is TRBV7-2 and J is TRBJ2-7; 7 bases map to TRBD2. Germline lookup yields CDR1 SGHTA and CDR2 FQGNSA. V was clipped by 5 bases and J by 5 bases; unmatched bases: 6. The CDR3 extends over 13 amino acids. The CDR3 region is CASSHGGVHEQYF. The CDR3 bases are TGTGCCAGCAGCCATGGGGGGGTCCACGAGCAGTACTTC. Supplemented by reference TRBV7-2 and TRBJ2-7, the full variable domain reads GAGVSQSPSNKVTEKGKDVELRCDPISGHTALYWYRQSLGQGLEFLIYFQGNSAPDKSGLPSDRFSAERTGGSVSTLTIQRTQQEDSAVYLCASSHGGVHEQYFGPGTRLTVT.

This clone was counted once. The CDR3 bases are TGTGCCACCAGCAGAGATCCCGGAAGTAGCGGGAAGGATACGCAGTATTTT. Protein product: CATSRDPGSSGKDTQYF. The chain joins TRBV15 to TRBJ2-3, with 8 bases that match TRBD2. V gave up 0 bases and J gave up 6 bases; unmatched junction bases: 11. The CDR3 has 17 amino acids. In germline, CDR1 is LNHNV, CDR2 YYDKDF (reference sequence).

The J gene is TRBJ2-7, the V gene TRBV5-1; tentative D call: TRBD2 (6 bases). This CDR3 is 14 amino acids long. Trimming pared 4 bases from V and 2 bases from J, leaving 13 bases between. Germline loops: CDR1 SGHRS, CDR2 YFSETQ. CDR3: CASSGEDPAYEQYF. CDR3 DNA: TGCGCCAGCAGCGGGGAGGATCCAGCCTACGAGCAGTACTTC.

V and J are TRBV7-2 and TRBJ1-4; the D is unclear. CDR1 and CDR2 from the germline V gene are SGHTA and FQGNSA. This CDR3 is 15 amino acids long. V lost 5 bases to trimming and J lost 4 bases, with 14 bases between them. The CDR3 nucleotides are TGTGCCAGCAGCCCCCAGGCAGGTGTTAATGAAAAACTGTTTTTT. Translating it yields CASSPQAGVNEKLFF.

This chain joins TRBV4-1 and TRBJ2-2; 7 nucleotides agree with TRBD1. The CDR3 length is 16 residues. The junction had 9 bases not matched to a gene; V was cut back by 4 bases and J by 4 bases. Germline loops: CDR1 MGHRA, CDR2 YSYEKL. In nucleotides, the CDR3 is TGCGCCAGCAGCCTAGACGAAGGGGGCCCCACCGGGGAGCTGTTTTTT. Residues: CASSLDEGGPTGELFF.